Each of the 25 T cell receptor beta chains below was sequenced from the same sample in a study of identical twins. MiXCR, run by TCRdb on the 5' RACE reads, gives a single entry per CDR3 protein. The profile covers around 480,000 distinct CDR3 sequences, with over 12% appearing a single time and roughly 0.5% taken by the ten largest. These data were also reused for a study on yellow fever vaccine responses in identical twins.

The sequencing sample was made of CD4+ T cells sorted from blood. The receptors derive from a woman aged 18-29 years in good health.

The chain carries TRBV5-1 and TRBJ2-7, with D perhaps matching TRBD1 (5 bases). V gave up 0 bases and J gave up 4 bases, with 11 bases separating them. The CDR3 is 14 amino acids. Germline V gives CDR1 SGHRS, CDR2 YFSETQ. Here the CDR3 reads CASSLEGFAYEQYF. As DNA, the CDR3 is TGCGCCAGCAGCTTGGAGGGGTTTGCTTACGAGCAGTACTTC.

V gene TRBV28 combines with J gene TRBJ2-7; D is uncertain. The CDR3 runs 14 residues. V was trimmed by 1 base and J by 6 bases, leaving 13 bases between them. CDR1 and CDR2 (germline): MDHEN, SYDVKM. The DNA for the CDR3 is TGTGCCAGCAGTTTATCGGGTTTAACCAGCGAGCAGTACTTC. Its translation: CASSLSGLTSEQYF.

This clonotype showed up just a few times. The chain links TRBV29-1 to TRBJ2-5; a weak D match, TRBD2 (7 bases). This CDR3 contains 14 residues. CDR1 is SQVTM and CDR2 is ANQGSEA in the germline V gene. V dropped 0 bases and J dropped 7 bases, with 15 bases sitting between them. CDR3 nucleotide sequence: TGCAGCGTTGAAGATCGACGGGGGGCCTCGACCCAGTACTTC. The encoded protein is CSVEDRRGASTQYF.

V usage is TRBV20-1 and J usage is TRBJ2-7; 8 bases align to TRBD2. There are 12 residues in the CDR3. The junction had 3 bases not matched to a gene; V was cut back by 6 bases and J by 2 bases. CDR1 and CDR2 (germline): DFQATT, SNEGSKA (reference sequence). This CDR3 is CSASGLAYEQYF. DNA of the CDR3: TGCAGTGCATCGGGACTAGCCTACGAGCAGTACTTC.

The V and J genes are TRBV12-3 or TRBV12-4 and TRBJ1-4; D ambiguous. The CDR3 has 13 amino acids. Trimming removed 3 bases from V and 14 bases from J, with 16 bases in between. CDR3 coding DNA: TGTGCCAGCAGTTTCGGGGAGCCACTAGGTCTGTTTTTT. It translates to CASSFGEPLGLFF.

V and J are TRBV5-1 and TRBJ2-3, with 10 bases fitting TRBD1. The CDR3 spans 15 residues. The V and J ends lost 4 bases and 5 bases, in that order; junction bases with no gene match: 7. Germline V CDR1 and CDR2: SGHRS, YFSETQ. For the CDR3, the DNA is TGCGCCAGCAGCACCGGGACAGGGGATAGAGATACGCAGTATTTT. Translated: CASSTGTGDRDTQYF.

This clonotype has only a few counts. This chain uses TRBV25-1 with TRBJ2-1, with 7 bases identical to TRBD2. Germline values: CDR1 MGHDK, CDR2 SYGVNS. With 5 bases clipped from V and 8 bases from J, the junction kept 27 bases outside the gene matches. The length of the CDR3 is 20 residues. CDR3 protein: CASSTLGGGSREIYYHEQFF. As DNA, the CDR3 is TGTGCCAGCAGTACGCTCGGCGGGGGAAGCAGGGAGATATATTATCATGAGCAGTTCTTC.

The chain joins TRBV7-2 to TRBJ2-1; 11 bases align to TRBD2. Germline values: CDR1 SGHTA, CDR2 FQGNSA. Trimming took 1 base from V and 5 from J; bases not matched to a gene: 1. This CDR3 has 15 residues. The DNA of the CDR3 is TGTGCCAGCAGCTTAGGTAGCGGGAGGGACAATGAGCAGTTCTTC. It translates to CASSLGSGRDNEQFF. The full variable domain, with the rest looked up from reference TRBV7-2 and TRBJ2-1, is GAGVSQSPSNKVTEKGKDVELRCDPISGHTALYWYRQSLGQGLEFLIYFQGNSAPDKSGLPSDRFSAERTGGSVSTLTIQRTQQEDSAVYLCASSLGSGRDNEQFFGPGTRLTVL.

This chain connects TRBV6-5 to TRBJ2-5; the D gene is possibly TRBD2 (6 bases). Germline loops: CDR1 MNHEY, CDR2 SVGAGI. The CDR3 extends over 14 amino acids. Trimming cost V 3 bases and J 1 base, with 9 bases left between them. CDR3 in DNA: TGTGCCAGCAGTTATGGCGGGATCCAAGAGACCCAGTACTTC. It specifies CASSYGGIQETQYF.

The V call is TRBV15, the J call TRBJ2-1; D gene ambiguous. The V gene's germline CDR1 is LNHNV and CDR2 YYDKDF (reference sequence). The CDR3 has 16 residues. The V end was cut by 0 bases, the J end by 4 bases, with 13 bases between. Written as DNA, the CDR3 is TGTGCCACCAGCAGAGATGGTGGTGCGCGATACAATGAGCAGTTCTTC. It specifies CATSRDGGARYNEQFF.

The V and J genes are TRBV28 and TRBJ2-7; 7 nucleotides align to TRBD1. Germline trimming cut 6 bases from V and 1 base from J; bases unmatched to any gene: 9. In germline, CDR1 is MDHEN, CDR2 SYDVKM. The CDR3 has 15 residues. CDR3 sequence reads: CASSSSTGVSYEQYF. Written as DNA, the CDR3 is TGTGCCAGCAGCTCAAGTACAGGGGTGTCCTACGAGCAGTACTTC. Supplemented by reference TRBV28 and TRBJ2-7, the full variable domain reads DVKVTQSSRYLVKRTGEKVFLECVQDMDHENMFWYRQDPGLGLRLIYFSYDVKMKEKGDIPEGYSVSREKKERFSLILESASTNQTSMYLCASSSSTGVSYEQYFGPGTRLTVT.

The CDR3 region has the DNA TGTGCCAGCAGCTTAGTAAGGACTAGCGGGAGCCATGAGCAGTTCTTC. This gives the protein CASSLVRTSGSHEQFF. The chain carries TRBV11-2 and TRBJ2-1; TRBD2 agrees at 13 bases. The CDR3 extends over 16 amino acids. The V gene's germline CDR1 is SGHAT and CDR2 FQNNGV. The junction had 5 bases not matched to a gene; V was cut back by 1 base and J by 8 bases.

The chain recombines TRBV9 with TRBJ2-7, with 8 bases fitting TRBD1. CDR3 size: 15 residues. Per the germline V gene, CDR1 is SGDLS and CDR2 is YYNGEE. Trimming at V came to 2 bases and at J to 6 bases, leaving 10 bases not matched to a gene. CDR3 sequence: CASSVTTGVTGEQYF. CDR3 DNA sequence: TGTGCCAGCAGCGTTACGACAGGGGTGACAGGCGAGCAGTACTTC.

Many counts were recorded for this clonotype. Written as DNA, the CDR3 is TGTGCCAGCAGTTTAGTGCTAGCGGGAGACAATGAGCAGTTCTTC. This translates into CASSLVLAGDNEQFF. The genes are TRBV12-3 or TRBV12-4 and TRBJ2-1; TRBD2 matches 10 bases. V lost 1 base to trimming and J lost 5 bases; unmatched junction nucleotides: 2. The CDR3 sequence is 15 residues long.

The V gene is TRBV6-1, the J gene TRBJ2-5; 12 bases match TRBD2. V shed 1 base and J 5 bases; nucleotides not matched to a gene: 2. Germline V lookup: CDR1 MNHNS, CDR2 SASEGT. CDR3 length: 15 amino acids. The DNA of the CDR3 is TGTGCCAGCAGTGAAGGACTAGCGGGGGAGGAGACCCAGTACTTC. Its protein product is CASSEGLAGEETQYF.

V is TRBV11-2 and J is TRBJ2-1, with 9 positions matching TRBD2. This CDR3 is 20 amino acids long. Germline values: CDR1 SGHAT, CDR2 FQNNGV. Trimming at V came to 5 bases and at J to 7 bases, leaving 24 bases not matched to a gene. The CDR3 is CASSKAGASGVVALGNEQFF. The CDR3 nucleotides read TGTGCCAGCAGCAAAGCAGGGGCTAGCGGGGTGGTAGCATTGGGGAATGAGCAGTTCTTC.

In this sample, this clonotype turned up a few times. CDR3 amino acids: CASKETGPYEQYF. The DNA of the CDR3 is TGTGCCAGCAAAGAGACAGGACCCTACGAGCAGTACTTC. This sequence joins TRBV28 and TRBJ2-7, with D possibly being TRBD1 (6 bases). Germline V lookup: CDR1 MDHEN, CDR2 SYDVKM. Trimming removed 7 bases at V and 2 bases at J, with 12 bases between. There are 13 residues in the CDR3. Based on the CDR3 plus reference TRBV28 and TRBJ2-7, the full variable domain is DVKVTQSSRYLVKRTGEKVFLECVQDMDHENMFWYRQDPGLGLRLIYFSYDVKMKEKGDIPEGYSVSREKKERFSLILESASTNQTSMYLCASKETGPYEQYFGPGTRLTVT.

At least ten counts were recorded for this clonotype. This chain connects TRBV3-1 to TRBJ2-1; 8 bases fit TRBD2. The CDR3 is 16 residues long. The germline V gene encodes CDR1 LGHDT and CDR2 YNNKEL (reference sequence). Unmatched junction bases numbered 7, after V lost 0 bases and J lost 6 bases. This CDR3 reads CASSQESGRRGNEQFF. As DNA, the CDR3 is TGTGCCAGCAGCCAAGAAAGCGGGAGAAGGGGCAATGAGCAGTTCTTC.

The chain couples TRBV12-3 or TRBV12-4 to TRBJ2-2, with TRBD1 identical over 8 bases. This CDR3 has 18 residues. CDR3 DNA sequence: TGTACCTTCTGTTTATTTCAGGGGGCCATTGTGAACACCGGGGAGCTGTTTTTT. Translation gives CTFCLFQGAIVNTGELFF.

This clonotype was seen only a few times. The V call is TRBV11-2, the J call TRBJ2-1; D possibly matches TRBD1 or TRBD2 (7 bases each). Deletions cut 2 bases from V and 7 bases from J, with 21 bases between. The CDR3 is 17 residues long. CDR1 and CDR2 (germline): SGHAT, FQNNGV. The CDR3 sequence is CASSLFSGGGTNNEQFF. DNA of the CDR3: TGTGCCAGCAGCTTATTCTCAGGGGGGGGCACAAATAATGAGCAGTTCTTC.

The rearrangement joins TRBV21-1 to TRBJ2-1; the table names TRBD2, a call not compared with the DNA. TRBV21-1 is described as a pseudogene. The CDR3 consists of 16 residues. This CDR3 reads CASIPRRGKPYNEQFF. In DNA form, the CDR3 reads TGTGCCAGCATCCCGCGTCGGGGCAAGCCCTACAATGAGCAGTTCTTC.

This rearrangement joins TRBV7-9 to TRBJ2-1; D not resolved. Trimming removed 1 base from V and 8 bases from J, with 12 bases in between. Germline lookup yields CDR1 SEHNR and CDR2 FQNEAQ (reference sequence). The CDR3 runs to 14 residues. The CDR3 reads CASSLEQPPHEQFF. The CDR3 DNA sequence: TGTGCCAGCAGCTTAGAACAGCCGCCCCATGAGCAGTTCTTC. Based on the CDR3 plus reference TRBV7-9 and TRBJ2-1, the full variable domain is DTGVSQNPRHKITKRGQNVTFRCDPISEHNRLYWYRQTLGQGPEFLTYFQNEAQLEKSRLLSDRFSAERPKGSFSTLEIQRTEQGDSAMYLCASSLEQPPHEQFFGPGTRLTVL.

This clonotype was observed a handful of times. The rearrangement links TRBV5-1 to TRBJ2-2; D may be TRBD1 (6 bases). V was cut by 4 bases and J by 5 bases, with 15 bases left in between. CDR3 size: 15 residues. Germline loops: CDR1 SGHRS, CDR2 YFSETQ. The CDR3 region is CASSKGTWGTGELFF. As DNA, the CDR3 is TGCGCCAGCAGCAAGGGGACATGGGGTACCGGGGAGCTGTTTTTT.

This clonotype was observed a few times. The CDR3 is CAISESSQKSYEQYF. CDR3 DNA sequence: TGTGCCATCAGTGAGTCATCACAGAAGTCCTACGAGCAGTACTTC. The J gene is TRBJ2-7, the V gene TRBV10-3; D not resolved. With 0 bases removed from V and 1 base from J, the gap between germline ends came to 10 bases. Germline V CDR1 and CDR2: ENHRY, SYGVKD. The CDR3 sequence is 15 residues long.

This clonotype has just a few counts. V gene TRBV20-1 combines with J gene TRBJ2-1, with a possible D match to TRBD1 (5 bases). The ends were cut back, 4 bases at V and 5 bases at J, with 12 bases in the middle. Germline V gene sequence: CDR1 DFQATT, CDR2 SNEGSKA (reference sequence). This CDR3 spans 13 amino acids. For the CDR3, the DNA is TGCAGTGCTATGTGGCAGGGTCACAATGAGCAGTTCTTC. Protein: CSAMWQGHNEQFF.